This TCR beta chain originates from a study of blood T cell repertoires in COVID-19. This CDR3 contains 14 residues. With 1 base clipped from V and 8 bases from J, the junction kept 6 bases outside the gene matches. CDR1 is SGHRS and CDR2 is YFSETQ in the germline V gene. As handled by the study authors: The assay estimated nucleated cells by amplifying reference gene primers. This table comes from immunoSEQ multiplex PCR, and its TCRdb copy is limited to in-frame clones, with some not included. That table supplies the V and J calls and clone size; D and trimming were determined from the DNA. The repertoire holds 310,000 or so clones, with approximately 86% as singletons.

V and J are TRBV5-1 and TRBJ1-2, with 9 bases that match TRBD1. The TCR was taken from a man between 65 and 79 years old with acute or convalescent COVID-19. The sequencing sample was made of peripheral blood. CDR3 DNA: TGCGCCAGCAGCTTGATGGGACAGGGTGACGGCTACACCTTC. It codes for CASSLMGQGDGYTF.